This T cell receptor beta chain came from a study of cytomegalovirus exposure and HLA in healthy donors. Study overall: As an earlier analysis found, 150 million to 200 million T cells yielded over 95 million unique TCR beta sequences. Within an early data release were about 85 million unique TCRs drawn from HLA-typed donors. The study, taken as a whole, reports: For most TCR beta V segments, an earlier analysis put the productive rate at about 90% or about 30% of the time. Later analysis showed TCR association rates varying by HLA locus, highest for DRB1 and lowest for HLA-C.

Primers: 60 Vbeta forward and 13 Jbeta reverse. Assay: immunoSEQ multiplex PCR; the TCRdb copy retains only in-frame clones and omits some. The sample yields approximately 160,000 clones, 60% to 75% seen once. From germline, CDR1 is SGHVS and CDR2 FQNEAQ. The CDR3 is 16 amino acids. The ends lost 3 bases at V and 0 bases at J; junction bases unmatched: 8. Note on this clone: The antigen is not known.

This clonotype was obtained from a woman aged 45-65 years in good health and CMV-seropositive. The chain links TRBV7-8 to TRBJ2-7; 7 bases line up with TRBD2. The sequenced material came from PBMCs. This chain's CDR3 is CASSFGPGTTSYEQYF. The CDR3 coding sequence is TGTGCCAGCAGCTTCGGCCCCGGGACTACCTCCTACGAGCAGTACTTC.